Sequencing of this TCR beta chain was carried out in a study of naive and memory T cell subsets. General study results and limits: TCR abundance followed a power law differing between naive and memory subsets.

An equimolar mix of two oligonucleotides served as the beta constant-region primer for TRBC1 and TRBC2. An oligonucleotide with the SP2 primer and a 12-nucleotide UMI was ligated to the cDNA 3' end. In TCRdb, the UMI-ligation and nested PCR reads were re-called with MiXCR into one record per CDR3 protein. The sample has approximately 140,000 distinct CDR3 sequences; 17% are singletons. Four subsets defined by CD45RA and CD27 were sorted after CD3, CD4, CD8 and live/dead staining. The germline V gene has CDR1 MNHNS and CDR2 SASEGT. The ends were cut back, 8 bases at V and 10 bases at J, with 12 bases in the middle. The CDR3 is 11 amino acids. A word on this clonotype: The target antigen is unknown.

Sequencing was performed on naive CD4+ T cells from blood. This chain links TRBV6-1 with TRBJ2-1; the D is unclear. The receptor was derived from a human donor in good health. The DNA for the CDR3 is TGTGCCAGCGCCGGAGCAAAGGAGCAGTTCTTC. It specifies CASAGAKEQFF.